This T cell receptor (beta chain) originates from a study of T cell responses to AZD1222 COVID-19 vaccine. The study, taken as a whole, reports: Close to half of spike-specific TCRs reportedly recognize unmutated variant regions. A rise in Spike-specific TCR breadth and depth followed two AZD1222 doses. Spike regions recognized by vaccine-associated CD4 TCRs spanned the protein, led by 160-218 and 743-854. Most donors were white British, females outnumbered males, and clonal diversity was possibly underestimated.

Turning to this clone: Its antigen is as yet unknown.

The germline V and J ends were trimmed by 3 bases and 5 bases, with 7 bases remaining between them. The CDR3 contains 12 residues. Germline V gene data show CDR1 as LGHDT and CDR2 as YNNKEL (reference sequence). Measured with immunoSEQ multiplex PCR; TCRdb has only the in-frame clones, and not every one. The sample holds about 180,000 clones, 94% seen once. The sample here was peripheral blood, taken 28 days after the second AZD1222 dose. This TCR derives from an adult who received the AZD1222 COVID-19 vaccine. The chain couples TRBV3-1 (or the pseudogene TRBV3-2) to TRBJ1-1; D gene unclear. The CDR3 DNA reads as TGTGCCAGCAGCCATCCTTGGACTGAAGCTTTCTTT. This encodes CASSHPWTEAFF.